Shown below are 25 T cell receptor beta chains from a single sample sequenced in a study of blood T cell repertoires in COVID-19 (dated by TCRdb to the early 2020s). Receptor amplification or capture employed the immunoSEQ multiplex PCR assay. TCRdb retrieved this table from immuneACCESS and kept in-frame rearrangements only. Not all clones are present; in checked studies, unresolved V genes account for under half, and no reason is known for the remainder. The sample records roughly 150,000 clones, about 80% of which are singletons. The biggest ten clones account for more than 5.5% of the sample. The sequenced sample consisted of PBMCs or T cells enriched from blood (not recorded which). These receptors all come from a middle-aged man who had recovered from COVID-19.

The chain is built from TRBV12-5 and TRBJ1-5; D is perhaps TRBD1 (5 bases). The CDR3 covers 14 residues. Germline V gene data show CDR1 as LGHNT and CDR2 as FRNRAP. Trimming removed 7 bases at V and 0 bases at J, with 10 bases between. The CDR3 spells CASVAGNSNQPQHF. CDR3 coding DNA: TGTGCTAGTGTTGCAGGGAATAGCAATCAGCCCCAGCATTTT.

This clone was recorded at least ten times. The chain uses TRBV3-1 (or the pseudogene TRBV3-2) and TRBJ1-3; unclear D gene. Germline CDR1 and CDR2: LGHDT and YNNKEL (reference sequence). The V end lost 1 base, the J end lost 4 bases, and 2 bases lay between the germline ends. This CDR3 has 12 amino acids. The CDR3 nucleotides read TGTGCCAGCAGCCAAGTAGGAAACACCATATATTTT. As protein: CASSQVGNTIYF.

V is TRBV29-1 and J is TRBJ2-6, with TRBD2 as a possible D gene (6 bases). V shed 4 bases and J shed 0 bases, with 7 bases lying between them. This CDR3 comprises 14 residues. Germline loops: CDR1 SQVTM, CDR2 ANQGSEA. The DNA for the CDR3 is TGCAGCGTTGGAGCGGGCTCTGGGGCCAACGTCCTGACTTTC. Translating gives CSVGAGSGANVLTF.

The chain has TRBV27 and TRBJ1-5, with D perhaps TRBD1 (5 bases). This CDR3 contains 22 residues. Trimming pared 2 bases from V and 0 bases from J, leaving 29 bases between. From germline, CDR1 is MNHEY and CDR2 SMNVEV (reference sequence). The DNA of the CDR3 is TGTGCCAGCAGTTTAAGGATGGTGTATAGGGGAAATGCACTCTATAGCAATCAGCCCCAGCATTTT. Protein: CASSLRMVYRGNALYSNQPQHF.

This chain uses TRBV3-1 (or the pseudogene TRBV3-2) with TRBJ2-2; D might be TRBD1 (5 bases). Deletions cut 1 base from V and 4 bases from J, with 13 bases between. CDR3 length: 16 amino acids. CDR1 and CDR2 from the germline V gene are LGHDT and YNNKEL (reference sequence). The CDR3 here is CASSQATVPGTGELFF. The CDR3 region has the DNA TGTGCCAGCAGCCAAGCGACAGTCCCGGGCACCGGGGAGCTGTTTTTT.

Only one count was recorded for this clone. The CDR3, as DNA: TGCGCCAGCAGCTTAAATGCGATGAACACTGAAGCTTTCTTT. It specifies CASSLNAMNTEAFF. The chain carries TRBV5-1 and TRBJ1-1, with no clear D. The germline gives CDR1 SGHRS, CDR2 YFSETQ. The CDR3 totals 14 residues. The V gene lost 2 bases and the J gene lost 0 bases, with 8 bases spanning the gap.

The V call is TRBV19, the J call TRBJ1-5; a possible D gene is TRBD1 (5 bases). Germline lookup yields CDR1 LNHDA and CDR2 SQIVND (reference sequence). This CDR3 is 17 amino acids long. Trimming removed 2 bases from V and 2 bases from J, with 16 bases in between. In nucleotides, the CDR3 is TGTGCCAGTAGTATAATAGGAGGGGCGAGGGGCAATCAGCCCCAGCATTTT. Residues: CASSIIGGARGNQPQHF.

This clone was seen a few times. The chain uses TRBV10-3 and TRBJ1-5; a weak D match, TRBD1 (6 bases). V gave up 2 bases and J gave up 7 bases, with 12 bases separating them. Germline CDR1 and CDR2: ENHRY and SYGVKD. The CDR3 extends over 14 amino acids. CDR3 residues: CAISEGGGGQPQHF. The CDR3 DNA is TGTGCCATCAGTGAGGGGGGAGGGGGGCAGCCCCAGCATTTT.

This clone was recorded once. V and J are TRBV7-2 and TRBJ1-1; 7 bases map to TRBD1. The CDR3 covers 16 residues. Trimming took 0 bases from V and 0 from J; bases not matched to a gene: 4. Germline V lookup: CDR1 SGHTA, CDR2 FQGNSA. The CDR3, as DNA: TGTGCCAGCAGCTTAGCGCACGGGACAGTGAACACTGAAGCTTTCTTT. Amino acids: CASSLAHGTVNTEAFF. Full variable domain (remainder filled in from reference TRBV7-2 and TRBJ1-1): GAGVSQSPSNKVTEKGKDVELRCDPISGHTALYWYRQSLGQGLEFLIYFQGNSAPDKSGLPSDRFSAERTGGSVSTLTIQRTQQEDSAVYLCASSLAHGTVNTEAFFGQGTRLTVV.

This chain uses TRBV30 with TRBJ1-4; D gene uncertain. Trimming took 2 bases from V and 9 from J, leaving 7 bases between them. The CDR3 is 11 residues long. The germline V gene encodes CDR1 GTSNPN and CDR2 SVGIG (reference sequence). The CDR3 loop reads CAWSSVKKLFF. The CDR3 DNA is TGTGCCTGGAGTTCGGTGAAAAAACTGTTTTTT.

The chain carries TRBV5-4 and TRBJ2-1; TRBD2 might be the D (6 bases). Trimming took 3 bases from V and 0 from J, leaving 19 bases between them. The CDR3 is 18 residues long. Germline-derived CDR1 and CDR2 are SGHNT and YYREEE (reference sequence). The CDR3 bases are TGTGCCAGCAGCTCCCCTGGTGGTGGGACTCGCTCCTACAATGAGCAGTTCTTC. Protein sequence: CASSSPGGGTRSYNEQFF.

This clone appeared once. J is TRBJ1-6 and V is TRBV6-5, with a possible D match to TRBD1 (6 bases). The V gene lost 5 bases and the J gene lost 10 bases, with 18 bases spanning the gap. Germline V gene data show CDR1 as MNHEY and CDR2 as SVGAGI. This CDR3 is built from 15 residues. The CDR3 is CASSNRGATRSPLHF. Here the CDR3 DNA reads TGTGCCAGCAGTAACCGGGGGGCAACACGGTCACCCCTCCACTTT.

The rearrangement joins TRBV28 to TRBJ1-6, with TRBD1 as a possible D gene (5 bases). This CDR3 comprises 13 residues. The V gene's germline CDR1 is MDHEN and CDR2 SYDVKM. V lost 6 bases and J 5 bases, leaving 8 bases between the germline ends. DNA for the CDR3: TGTGCCAGCAGCAGGGTCGATAATTCACCCCTCCACTTT. Encoded protein: CASSRVDNSPLHF.

The rearrangement links TRBV6-5 to TRBJ1-1, with a weak D call TRBD1 (5 bases). This CDR3 has 13 residues. The germline CDR1 and CDR2 sequences are MNHEY and SVGAGI. V shed 6 bases and J shed 7 bases, with 15 bases lying between them. The CDR3 region is CASSNREGLEAFF. CDR3 bases: TGTGCCAGCAGCAACCGGGAGGGGCTTGAAGCTTTCTTT.

V is TRBV4-1 and J is TRBJ1-6, with D uncertain. The germline V gene encodes CDR1 MGHRA and CDR2 YSYEKL. V was pared by 1 base and J by 0 bases, with 10 bases between. This CDR3 contains 17 residues. CDR3: CASSQGRISSYNSPLHF. CDR3 nucleotides: TGCGCCAGCAGCCAAGGGAGAATCAGCTCCTATAATTCACCCCTCCACTTT.

The chain has TRBV7-2 and TRBJ2-3, with D perhaps TRBD2 (5 bases). The CDR3 spans 14 residues. Per germline, CDR1 SGHTA and CDR2 FQGNSA. V was pared by 0 bases and J by 3 bases, with 7 bases between. CDR3 in amino acids: CASSLAGKTDTQYF. The CDR3 region has the DNA TGTGCCAGCAGCTTAGCCGGGAAGACAGATACGCAGTATTTT.

The V call is TRBV5-1, the J call TRBJ2-1; TRBD2 agrees at 9 bases. Germline V gives CDR1 SGHRS, CDR2 YFSETQ. The CDR3 runs to 20 residues. V shed 4 bases and J 0 bases; nucleotides not matched to a gene: 17. CDR3 residues: CASSARDSGGIKSSYNEQFF. CDR3 bases: TGCGCCAGCAGCGCCCGGGACAGCGGGGGGATAAAAAGCTCCTACAATGAGCAGTTCTTC.

This chain uses TRBV7-2 with TRBJ2-7, with no clear D. Germline V gives CDR1 SGHTA, CDR2 FQGNSA. The CDR3 covers 14 residues. Trimming took 3 bases from V and 1 from J, leaving 10 bases between them. The chain's CDR3 is CASSLSVISYEQYF. In DNA form, the CDR3 reads TGTGCCAGCAGCTTGAGTGTAATTTCCTACGAGCAGTACTTC.

The chain employs TRBV18 and TRBJ1-2; 8 bases are shared with TRBD1. The ends lost 3 bases at V and 10 bases at J; junction bases unmatched: 7. This CDR3 is 13 amino acids long. CDR1 and CDR2 from the germline V gene are KGHSH and LQKENI. The CDR3 sequence is CASSPNPGQDYTF. In nucleotides, the CDR3 is TGTGCCAGCTCACCTAATCCGGGACAGGACTACACCTTC.

V usage is TRBV7-8 and J usage is TRBJ1-6, with a tentative D call TRBD1 (6 bases). Germline CDR1 reads SGHVS; CDR2 reads FQNEAQ. The CDR3 loop spans 16 amino acids. Trimming cost V 6 bases and J 4 bases, with 16 bases left between them. The CDR3 sequence: CASRSAGALYNSPLHF. The CDR3 DNA follows: TGTGCCAGCAGGTCGGCAGGGGCTCTATATAATTCACCCCTCCACTTT.

This chain connects TRBV6-5 to TRBJ1-5; D not resolved. The CDR3 extends over 14 amino acids. CDR1 MNHEY and CDR2 SVGAGI come from the germline V gene. V was trimmed by 0 bases and J by 5 bases, leaving 8 bases between them. CDR3 sequence reads: CASSYSRVDQPQHF. As DNA, the CDR3 is TGTGCCAGCAGTTACTCTCGGGTGGATCAGCCCCAGCATTTT.

The V and J genes are TRBV27 and TRBJ1-1, with 8 positions matching TRBD1. Germline V gives CDR1 MNHEY, CDR2 SMNVEV (reference sequence). CDR3 length: 17 residues. The V and J ends lost 2 bases and 5 bases, in that order; junction bases with no gene match: 13. CDR3 DNA: TGTGCCAGCAGTTTAAGGCTATTAGTTCAGGGGGCGACTGAAGCTTTCTTT. This translates into CASSLRLLVQGATEAFF.

J is TRBJ1-4 and V is TRBV30; D uncertain. Trimming removed 4 bases from V and 4 bases from J, with 19 bases in between. The CDR3 runs to 16 residues. CDR1 GTSNPN and CDR2 SVGIG come from the germline V gene (reference sequence). The CDR3 loop is CAWILSSGRINEKLFF. CDR3 nucleotide sequence: TGTGCCTGGATTTTATCCTCCGGGAGAATTAATGAAAAACTGTTTTTT.

J is TRBJ2-7 and V is TRBV12-3 or TRBV12-4; perhaps TRBD2 as D (5 bases). V dropped 5 bases and J dropped 3 bases, with 11 bases sitting between them. This CDR3 has 13 residues. For the CDR3, the DNA is TGTGCCAGCAGTAACGGACTCCGCTACGAGCAGTACTTC. Its protein product is CASSNGLRYEQYF.

The chain is built from TRBV2 and TRBJ1-5; the D gene is possibly TRBD1 (6 bases). The CDR3 length is 16 residues. CDR1 and CDR2 (germline): SNHLY, FYNNEI. V shed 6 bases and J shed 0 bases, with 15 bases lying between them. In DNA, the CDR3 is TGTGCCAGCAGGGGTATACAGGGAGTTAGCAATCAGCCCCAGCATTTT. Translating gives CASRGIQGVSNQPQHF.